These T cell receptor beta chains were read from a single sample in a study of blood T cell repertoires in COVID-19. Sequencing used immunoSEQ multiplex PCR; TCRdb keeps in-frame clones, though not all of them. The table includes 200,000 to 250,000 clones, 70% to 90% detected once. The sample comprised peripheral blood. The receptors stem from an older woman with COVID-19, enrolled during active disease. The conserved cysteine and the conserved F or W are not part of the CDR3 here. The order of the fields is J gene, V gene, CDR3 protein.

j_gene: TRBJ1-4
v_gene: TRBV6-5
CDR3aa: ATGALREKLF

j_gene: TRBJ1-2
v_gene: TRBV29-1
CDR3aa: SVGGGRTSDYT

j_gene: TRBJ2-1
v_gene: TRBV6-5
CDR3aa: ASSRYNEQF

j_gene: TRBJ1-6
v_gene: TRBV5-6
CDR3aa: ASSREGSPLH

j_gene: TRBJ1-3
v_gene: TRBV3-1/TRBV3-2
CDR3aa: ASSQAWRKSSSGNTIY

j_gene: TRBJ1-4
v_gene: TRBV19
CDR3aa: ASNTGINEKLF

j_gene: TRBJ2-5
v_gene: TRBV11-3
CDR3aa: ASSLAGPGGTQY

j_gene: TRBJ2-1
v_gene: TRBV2
CDR3aa: ASSTSGGLDEQF

j_gene: TRBJ1-5
v_gene: TRBV30
CDR3aa: AWSRGNQPQH

j_gene: TRBJ2-5
v_gene: TRBV6-6
CDR3aa: ASSPRAGLAAQETQY

j_gene: TRBJ2-7
v_gene: TRBV18
CDR3aa: ASSPPVGGVYEQY

j_gene: TRBJ1-1
v_gene: TRBV5-1
CDR3aa: ASKSRVSDTEAF

j_gene: TRBJ1-6
v_gene: TRBV4-3
CDR3aa: ASSQDRPGSDSPLH